Shown below are 18 T cell receptor beta chains from a single sample sequenced in a study of T-cell reconstitution after alpha-beta-depleted transplantation in children. Unique molecular identifiers were used to barcode this TCRbeta library. TCRdb itself ran the PCR reads through MiXCR, one entry per CDR3 protein. Of about 600,000 distinct CDR3 sequences listed, 10% to 13% are singletons. The sample in question was PBMCs from the stem cell graft donor, obtained from the stem cell graft. These receptors were collected from a human donor who donated a stem cell graft to a child with acute myeloid leukemia.

V and J are TRBV2 and TRBJ2-5; D possibly corresponds to TRBD2 (6 bases). Germline-derived CDR1 and CDR2 are SNHLY and FYNNEI. This CDR3 contains 13 residues. Trimming stripped 7 bases from V and 7 bases from J, with 16 bases between. Written as DNA, the CDR3 is TGTGCCAGCAAGGGACTGGGATTAGGGACCCAGTACTTC. Protein: CASKGLGLGTQYF.

This clonotype was counted between two and nine times. This sequence joins TRBV28 and TRBJ2-3, with 9 bases identical to TRBD1. V was pared by 5 bases and J by 1 base, with 4 bases of the junction left unmatched. CDR3 length: 15 residues. The germline gives CDR1 MDHEN, CDR2 SYDVKM. CDR3 protein: CASSQQGAGTDTQYF. DNA for the CDR3: TGTGCCAGCAGTCAACAGGGGGCTGGCACAGATACGCAGTATTTT.

The chain has TRBV29-1 and TRBJ2-5; 7 positions agree with TRBD2. V was clipped by 4 bases and J by 1 base; unmatched bases: 3. The CDR3 contains 13 residues. The germline V gene encodes CDR1 SQVTM and CDR2 ANQGSEA. The CDR3 here is CSVVPGGQETQYF. In nucleotides, the CDR3 is TGCAGCGTTGTTCCGGGGGGCCAAGAGACCCAGTACTTC. Looking up the rest from reference TRBV29-1 and TRBJ2-5 gives the full variable domain: SAVISQKPSRDICQRGTSLTIQCQVDSQVTMMFWYRQQPGQSLTLIATANQGSEATYESGFVIDKFPISRPNLTFSTLTVSNMSPEDSSIYLCSVVPGGQETQYFGPGTRLLVL.

This clonotype was seen ten or more times. This rearrangement joins TRBV12-3 or TRBV12-4 to TRBJ1-3; perhaps TRBD1 as D (6 bases). The V and J ends lost 6 bases and 2 bases respectively, with 17 bases between them. The CDR3 is made up of 16 amino acids. The CDR3 spells CASSPGAGVAGNTIYF. The CDR3 DNA sequence: TGTGCCAGCAGCCCCGGGGCAGGGGTGGCTGGAAACACCATATATTTT.

This clonotype was detected only a few times. The chain employs TRBV6-2 or TRBV6-3 and TRBJ2-1, with D perhaps TRBD1 (6 bases). The V end lost 2 bases, the J end lost 1 base, and 9 bases lay between the germline ends. CDR3 size: 15 residues. Germline CDR1 reads MNHEY; CDR2 reads SVGEGT. The CDR3 protein is CASSYRDISYNEQFF. CDR3 bases: TGTGCCAGCAGTTACCGGGACATTTCCTACAATGAGCAGTTCTTC.

This clonotype was observed many times. V usage is TRBV4-3 and J usage is TRBJ2-2; possible D gene TRBD2, 6 bases. Germline assignment: CDR1 LGHNA and CDR2 YSLEER. Trimming left V 1 base short and J 0 bases short, with 9 bases between. This CDR3 has 16 residues. In DNA form, the CDR3 reads TGCGCCAGCAGCCAAGTGGGACTTACGAACACCGGGGAGCTGTTTTTT. As protein: CASSQVGLTNTGELFF.

DNA of the CDR3: TGTGCCAGCAGTCCGGGACTAGTCACCGATGAGCAGTTCTTC. This sequence encodes CASSPGLVTDEQFF. The chain uses TRBV12-3 or TRBV12-4 and TRBJ2-1; 8 positions match TRBD2. This CDR3 contains 14 residues. Trimming removed 5 bases from V and 8 bases from J; junction bases left unmatched: 8.

This clonotype showed up many times. The chain combines TRBV4-3 with TRBJ2-2, with a tentative D call TRBD1 (5 bases). There are 16 residues in the CDR3. Germline V gene data show CDR1 as LGHNA and CDR2 as YSLEER. V was shortened by 1 base and J by 2 bases, with 11 bases between the two germline ends. DNA of the CDR3: TGCGCCAGCAGCCAAGTGGTGCAGGGTAACACCGGGGAGCTGTTTTTT. This codes for CASSQVVQGNTGELFF.

This clonotype was detected many times. V usage is TRBV4-2 and J usage is TRBJ2-5; 10 bases map to TRBD2. With V trimmed by 3 bases and J by 5 bases, 15 bases remained unmatched. The germline V gene encodes CDR1 LGHNA and CDR2 YNFKEQ. The CDR3 contains 18 residues. CDR3 coding DNA: TGTGCCAGCAGCCACCGAATCCCCCTAGCGGGAGAAAAGGAGACCCAGTACTTC. This translates into CASSHRIPLAGEKETQYF.

The gene calls are TRBV20-1 and TRBJ2-2, with TRBD2 identical over 9 bases. In germline, CDR1 is DFQATT, CDR2 SNEGSKA (reference sequence). The CDR3 runs 17 residues. The CDR3 sequence is CCARDLAGSPNTGELFF. CDR3 in DNA: TGCTGCGCTAGAGATCTAGCGGGAAGCCCCAACACCGGGGAGCTGTTTTTT.

This clonotype was seen many times. V gene TRBV24-1 combines with J gene TRBJ2-3; unclear D gene. V was cut by 5 bases and J by 1 base, with 6 bases left in between. CDR1 and CDR2 from the germline V gene are KGHDR and SFDVKD. The CDR3 loop spans 13 amino acids. DNA for the CDR3: TGTGCCACCAGTGCCCTTGGCACAGATACGCAGTATTTT. It encodes CATSALGTDTQYF.

This clonotype has more than one count but fewer than ten. The V gene is TRBV7-2, the J gene TRBJ2-7, with 9 bases aligning to TRBD2. V lost 3 bases and J lost 7; bases outside the gene matches: 7. Germline V CDR1 and CDR2: SGHTA, FQGNSA. The length of the CDR3 is 14 residues. The CDR3, as DNA: TGTGCCAGCAGCTTTAGCGGGAGCGAGTGGGAGCAGTACTTC. The encoded protein is CASSFSGSEWEQYF.

In this sample, this clonotype turned up many times. The genes are TRBV7-2 and TRBJ2-3, with D tentatively TRBD2 (6 bases). Germline CDR1 is SGHTA and CDR2 is FQGNSA. The CDR3 has 16 amino acids. V was shortened by 2 bases and J by 0 bases, with 12 bases between the two germline ends. CDR3 region: CASSLLGGDSTDTQYF. The CDR3 DNA reads as TGTGCCAGCAGCTTATTAGGCGGGGATAGCACAGATACGCAGTATTTT.

The chain's CDR3 is CASSWERSYEQYF. Here the CDR3 DNA reads TGTGCCAGCAGCTGGGAGCGATCCTACGAGCAGTACTTC. This chain joins TRBV11-2 and TRBJ2-7; possible D gene TRBD2, 5 bases. The V end lost 4 bases, the J end lost 1 base, and 8 bases lay between the germline ends. CDR3 length: 13 amino acids. Germline V gives CDR1 SGHAT, CDR2 FQNNGV.

J is TRBJ2-5 and V is TRBV20-1, with D possibly matching TRBD2 (6 bases). V was cut by 5 bases and J by 7 bases, with 20 bases left in between. CDR3 size: 14 residues. CDR1 is DFQATT, CDR2 SNEGSKA, per germline (reference sequence). The CDR3 DNA follows: TGCAGTGCTCCCCTGGGCGGTGGAGGGGCGACCCAGTACTTC. Its protein is CSAPLGGGGATQYF.

In its sample, this clonotype was seen a few times. The CDR3 reads CATSRAMGEQYF. The CDR3 nucleotides read TGTGCCACCAGCAGGGCTATGGGCGAGCAGTACTTC. This chain links TRBV15 with TRBJ2-7; no clear D gene. The CDR3 contains 12 residues. V lost 3 bases, J lost 6 bases, and 9 bases lay in between. Germline values: CDR1 LNHNV, CDR2 YYDKDF (reference sequence).

This chain joins TRBV30 and TRBJ1-1, with a tentative D call TRBD1 (6 bases). The germline gives CDR1 GTSNPN, CDR2 SVGIG (reference sequence). Deletions cut 2 bases from V and 11 bases from J, with 15 bases between. This CDR3 is 12 amino acids long. The CDR3 loop is CAWSRGVGGAFF. CDR3 in DNA: TGTGCCTGGAGTAGGGGGGTCGGGGGGGCTTTCTTT.

This clonotype was observed many times. The V call is TRBV20-1, the J call TRBJ2-1, with 7 positions matching TRBD2. Germline V CDR1 and CDR2: DFQATT, SNEGSKA (reference sequence). V shed 3 bases and J 2 bases; nucleotides not matched to a gene: 1. This CDR3 is 13 amino acids long. CDR3 coding DNA: TGCAGTGCTAGCGGGAGGCCCTACAATGAGCAGTTCTTC. Translation gives CSASGRPYNEQFF.